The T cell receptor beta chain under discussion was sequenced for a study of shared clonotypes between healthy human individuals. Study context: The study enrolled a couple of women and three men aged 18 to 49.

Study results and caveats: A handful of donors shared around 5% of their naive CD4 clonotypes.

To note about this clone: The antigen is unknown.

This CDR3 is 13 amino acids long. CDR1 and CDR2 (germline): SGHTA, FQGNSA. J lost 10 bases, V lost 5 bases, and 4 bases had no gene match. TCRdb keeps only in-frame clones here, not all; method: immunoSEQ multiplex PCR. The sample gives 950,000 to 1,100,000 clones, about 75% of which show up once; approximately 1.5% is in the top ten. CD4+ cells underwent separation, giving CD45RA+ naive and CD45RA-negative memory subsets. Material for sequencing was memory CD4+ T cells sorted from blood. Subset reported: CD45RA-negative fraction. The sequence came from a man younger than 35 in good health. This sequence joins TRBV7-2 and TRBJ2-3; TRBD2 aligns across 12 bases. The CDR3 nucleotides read TGTGCCAGCAGCCGGACTAGCGGGGTTGCGCAGTATTTT. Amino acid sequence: CASSRTSGVAQYF.